This TCR beta chain was recorded in a study of T cell repertoires in cytomegalovirus infection. In the study overall: An indication of both CMV infection and matching HLA type came from public TCR beta signatures. Study findings and constraints: Pooled public TCR beta family frequency picked out CMV carriers with the relevant HLA.

One entry per CDR3 protein results from TCRdb running MiXCR on the reads. This table holds hundreds of thousands of distinct CDR3 sequences, 24% found once. Notes on this clonotype: The antigen is unknown.

In germline, CDR1 is MGHDK, CDR2 SYGVNS. Between the trimmed V and J ends, which lost 3 bases and 0 bases, there was a span of 15 bases. The CDR3 has 18 amino acids. The V call is TRBV25-1, the J call TRBJ2-6; D remains ambiguous. The sample comprised CD8+ T cells from PBMCs. The receptor comes from a human donor in good health (CMV status not recorded). Some clones in this sample may be carry-over from other donors' samples. The CDR3 loop is CASSDRGPQSSGANVLTF. The DNA for the CDR3 is TGTGCCAGCAGTGATCGAGGACCGCAGAGCTCTGGGGCCAACGTCCTGACTTTC.